The 20 T cell receptor beta chains below all came from one sample that was sequenced in a study of early T cells in non-severe SARS-CoV-2 infection. TCRdb redid the calling of the 5' RACE reads with MiXCR, one entry per CDR3 protein. This sample carries tens of thousands of distinct CDR3 sequences, roughly 14% of them seen once, and the ten largest clones take roughly 6.4%. Source material: whole blood. The receptors shown here come from an adult who was a healthcare worker with PCR-confirmed SARS-CoV-2 infection or an uninfected control (not recorded which).

This clonotype has only one observation. The V call is TRBV29-1, the J call TRBJ2-5; weak D call: TRBD2 (5 bases). The V gene's germline CDR1 is SQVTM and CDR2 ANQGSEA. The CDR3 has 17 amino acids. V lost 0 bases and J lost 0, with 17 bases in between. The CDR3 loop is CSVEDWTPTEYQETQYF. The CDR3, as DNA: TGCAGCGTTGAAGACTGGACTCCTACAGAGTACCAAGAGACCCAGTACTTC. The complete variable domain, with remaining parts taken from reference TRBV29-1 and TRBJ2-5, reads SAVISQKPSRDICQRGTSLTIQCQVDSQVTMMFWYRQQPGQSLTLIATANQGSEATYESGFVIDKFPISRPNLTFSTLTVSNMSPEDSSIYLCSVEDWTPTEYQETQYFGPGTRLLVL.

This clonotype was counted only a few times. The chain joins TRBV20-1 to TRBJ2-2; 8 positions match TRBD1. J lost 5 bases, V lost 2 bases, and 7 bases had no gene match. The CDR3 contains 15 residues. Germline CDR1 reads DFQATT; CDR2 reads SNEGSKA (reference sequence). CDR3 residues: CSARQGARSTGELFF. The CDR3 DNA is TGCAGTGCTAGACAGGGGGCAAGGTCAACCGGGGAGCTGTTTTTT.

The rearrangement uses TRBV7-3 and TRBJ2-7, with D possibly TRBD1 on 5 matching bases. V gave up 4 bases and J gave up 3 bases, with 16 bases separating them. Germline-derived CDR1 and CDR2 are SGHTA and FQGTGA. The CDR3 sequence is 15 residues long. CDR3 sequence reads: CASSSDSAPFYEQYF. In DNA form, the CDR3 reads TGTGCCAGCAGCTCTGACAGCGCACCTTTCTACGAGCAGTACTTC.

This clonotype was seen repeatedly, ten times or more. The chain employs TRBV28 and TRBJ1-2; possible D gene TRBD1, 5 bases. This CDR3 spans 14 amino acids. The V gene's germline CDR1 is MDHEN and CDR2 SYDVKM. Trimming left V 4 bases short and J 0 bases short, with 9 bases between. The DNA of the CDR3 is TGTGCCAGCAGTTACTACAGGACTAACTATGGCTACACCTTC. It is translated as CASSYYRTNYGYTF.

The V gene is TRBV7-2, the J gene TRBJ1-6; D unclear. With 2 bases removed from V and 0 bases from J, the gap between germline ends came to 8 bases. Germline CDR1 and CDR2: SGHTA and FQGNSA. CDR3 length equals 16 residues. As DNA, the CDR3 is TGTGCCAGCAGCTTATATAGGAGCTCCTATAATTCACCCCTCCACTTT. The encoded protein is CASSLYRSSYNSPLHF. Using reference TRBV7-2 and TRBJ1-6 for the parts outside the CDR3, the full variable domain is GAGVSQSPSNKVTEKGKDVELRCDPISGHTALYWYRQSLGQGLEFLIYFQGNSAPDKSGLPSDRFSAERTGGSVSTLTIQRTQQEDSAVYLCASSLYRSSYNSPLHFGNGTRLTVT.

Points on this clonotype: A junction end diverges from the germline sequence, so it may reflect a read error. The V call is TRBV7-8, the J call TRBJ2-1; 7 bases match TRBD2. From germline, CDR1 is SGHVS and CDR2 FQNEAQ. This CDR3 has 16 amino acids. The CDR3 loop is CASSLGRPGLLNEQFF. The CDR3 region has the DNA TGTGCCAGCAGCTTAGGGCGTCCGGGACTACTAAATGAACAGTTCTTC.

This clonotype was detected a few times. The chain joins TRBV3-1 to TRBJ2-1; D gene ambiguous. This CDR3 contains 16 residues. Germline-derived CDR1 and CDR2 are LGHDT and YNNKEL (reference sequence). Trimming stripped 2 bases from V and 0 bases from J, with 11 bases between. In DNA form, the CDR3 reads TGTGCCAGCAGCCAATTGATCGGTAGCTCCTACAATGAGCAGTTCTTC. It is translated as CASSQLIGSSYNEQFF.

This clonotype showed up many times. The rearrangement joins TRBV12-5 to TRBJ2-1; no reliable D call. The V end was cut by 0 bases, the J end by 7 bases, with 13 bases between. This CDR3 spans 15 amino acids. Germline V gene sequence: CDR1 LGHNT, CDR2 FRNRAP. The CDR3 DNA reads as TGTGCTAGTGGTTTGGTACGGGTAAGAGAAAATGAGCAGTTCTTC. Encoded protein: CASGLVRVRENEQFF.

The genes are TRBV7-2 and TRBJ2-1, with TRBD2 matching 14 bases. The V gene's germline CDR1 is SGHTA and CDR2 FQGNSA. The CDR3 loop spans 17 amino acids. V shed 6 bases, J shed 7 bases, and the junction held 11 bases outside the gene matches. In DNA form, the CDR3 reads TGTGCCAGCAGTCGAACAACCGGGACTAGCGGGAGTAATGAGCAGTTCTTC. Protein product: CASSRTTGTSGSNEQFF. Using reference TRBV7-2 and TRBJ2-1 for the parts outside the CDR3, the full variable domain is GAGVSQSPSNKVTEKGKDVELRCDPISGHTALYWYRQSLGQGLEFLIYFQGNSAPDKSGLPSDRFSAERTGGSVSTLTIQRTQQEDSAVYLCASSRTTGTSGSNEQFFGPGTRLTVL.

The V and J genes are TRBV27 and TRBJ2-1; perhaps TRBD1 as D (5 bases). The CDR3 has 16 amino acids. V lost 0 bases and J lost 7, with 16 bases in between. CDR1 MNHEY and CDR2 SMNVEV come from the germline V gene (reference sequence). The CDR3 DNA follows: TGTGCCAGCAGTTTATCGTCGGCAGGGTGGGCTAATGAGCAGTTCTTC. Translated: CASSLSSAGWANEQFF.

The CDR3 reads CASTTPGINQPQHF. CDR3 DNA sequence: TGTGCCAGCACCACTCCGGGTATCAATCAGCCCCAGCATTTT. The rearrangement uses TRBV7-8 and TRBJ1-5; D uncertain. CDR1 and CDR2 (germline): SGHVS, FQNEAQ. The CDR3 is 14 amino acids. V gave up 7 bases and J gave up 3 bases, with 13 bases separating them.

The chain links TRBV7-2 to TRBJ2-4; 9 bases line up with TRBD2. The V segment lost 6 bases and the J segment 12 bases; nucleotides outside the gene matches: 9. CDR1 and CDR2 (germline): SGHTA, FQGNSA. This CDR3 is 13 amino acids long. The CDR3 DNA reads TGTGCCAGCAGACGAACAGGCGGGGGGGATCAGTACTTC. Its protein product is CASRRTGGGDQYF.

This clonotype counts as large. This chain joins TRBV9 and TRBJ2-1; TRBD2 might be the D (5 bases). Germline values: CDR1 SGDLS, CDR2 YYNGEE. V gave up 4 bases and J gave up 2 bases, with 13 bases separating them. The CDR3 covers 15 residues. Here the CDR3 reads CASSPTRLTYNEQFF. The CDR3, as DNA: TGTGCCAGCAGCCCAACTAGGCTTACCTACAATGAGCAGTTCTTC.

The chain is built from TRBV4-1 and TRBJ1-1, with unresolved D. Germline CDR1 is MGHRA and CDR2 is YSYEKL. With 4 bases removed from V and 6 bases from J, the gap between germline ends came to 21 bases. The length of the CDR3 is 16 residues. CDR3 DNA sequence: TGCGCCAGCAGCCCGACTCAGACGTCGGGGTCCCCTGAAGCTTTCTTT. This codes for CASSPTQTSGSPEAFF.

There are many counts of this clonotype. The CDR3 DNA reads TGCAGCGTTGAAGATCGGGGGGCAATTAGCACAGATACGCAGTATTTT. It specifies CSVEDRGAISTDTQYF. The V gene is TRBV29-1, the J gene TRBJ2-3; D perhaps matches TRBD2 (7 bases). V lost 0 bases, J lost 0 bases, and 13 bases lay in between. The CDR3 runs to 16 residues. Germline CDR1 reads SQVTM; CDR2 reads ANQGSEA.

This clonotype was counted only a few times. This sequence joins TRBV28 and TRBJ1-5; tentatively, D is TRBD1 (6 bases). CDR3 length equals 14 residues. V shed 7 bases and J shed 9 bases, with 19 bases lying between them. CDR1 is MDHEN and CDR2 is SYDVKM in the germline V gene. The CDR3 here is CASTFNREMWPQHF. The DNA of the CDR3 is TGTGCCAGCACCTTTAACAGGGAGATGTGGCCCCAGCATTTT.

The chain uses TRBV6-1 and TRBJ2-2; D ambiguous. V was clipped by 6 bases and J by 6 bases, with 17 bases between them. The CDR3 loop spans 15 amino acids. Looked up from germline, CDR1 is MNHNS and CDR2 is SASEGT. The CDR3 protein is CASREKPTWPGELFF. The CDR3 DNA is TGTGCCAGCAGGGAAAAACCTACTTGGCCCGGGGAGCTGTTTTTT.

This clonotype was seen more than once but under ten times. J is TRBJ1-5 and V is TRBV4-2; D is ambiguous. CDR3 length: 12 amino acids. Germline V CDR1 and CDR2: LGHNA, YNFKEQ. Trimming took 0 bases from V and 4 from J, leaving 1 base between them. CDR3 nucleotide sequence: TGTGCCAGCAGCCAAGATAATCAGCCCCAGCATTTT. Its translation: CASSQDNQPQHF.

This rearrangement joins TRBV15 to TRBJ2-1; D not certain. This CDR3 region has 15 residues. Per germline, CDR1 LNHNV and CDR2 YYDKDF (reference sequence). With 2 bases removed from V and 0 bases from J, the gap between germline ends came to 8 bases. The DNA of the CDR3 is TGTGCCACCAGCAGACAAGTCAGCTCCTACAATGAGCAGTTCTTC. Its protein product is CATSRQVSSYNEQFF.

This clonotype was observed a handful of times. The gene calls are TRBV5-1 and TRBJ2-1; 8 nucleotides agree with TRBD1. J lost 7 bases, V lost 5 bases, and 11 bases had no gene match. The CDR3 length is 15 residues. CDR1 SGHRS and CDR2 YFSETQ come from the germline V gene. This CDR3 reads CASSSGQGLLNEQFF. The CDR3 DNA reads TGCGCCAGCAGTTCAGGACAGGGATTATTAAATGAGCAGTTCTTC.